Shown below are 29 T cell receptor beta chains from a single sample sequenced in a study of shared clonotypes between healthy human individuals (dated by TCRdb to 2018 to 2020). The method was the immunoSEQ multiplex PCR assay. TCRdb stores this immuneACCESS table with in-frame sequences only. Part of the clones is absent; in the studies checked, under half of the shortfall reflects unresolved V genes, and no reason is known for the rest. This sample gives roughly 2,500,000 clones in total; approximately 93% of them show up just once. The ten biggest clones cover 0.36% of the sample. The specimen was naive CD4+ T cells from PBMCs. The sample's cell subset or site label, decoded: CD45RA+ positively selected. The receptors derive from a man aged 18 to 29 in good health. Some clones in this sample may be carry-over from other donors' samples.

The chain joins TRBV19 to TRBJ1-1, with a tentative D call TRBD1 (5 bases). The CDR3 spans 15 residues. V shed 4 bases and J shed 1 base, with 13 bases lying between them. The germline gives CDR1 LNHDA, CDR2 SQIVND (reference sequence). The CDR3 here is CASSTSRGANTEAFF. In DNA, the CDR3 is TGTGCCAGTAGTACCTCGAGAGGGGCGAACACTGAAGCTTTCTTT.

The rearrangement uses TRBV4-1 and TRBJ1-2; 8 bases match TRBD1. The germline V gene encodes CDR1 MGHRA and CDR2 YSYEKL. CDR3 length: 15 residues. V was pared by 4 bases and J by 7 bases, with 11 bases of the junction left unmatched. The CDR3 bases are TGCGCCAGCAGCCCGCGGACAGGGAGGGAACCTGGCTACACCTTC. Its translation is CASSPRTGREPGYTF.

Comments on this clone: Other DNA sequences from this sample encode an identical CDR3 as well. J is TRBJ1-5 and V is TRBV6-6; D call uncertain. In germline, CDR1 is MNHNY, CDR2 SVGAGI (reference sequence). Trimming removed 4 bases from V and 3 bases from J, with 4 bases in between. This CDR3 is 12 amino acids long. CDR3 region: CASSFSNQPQHF. The DNA for the CDR3 is TGTGCCAGCAGTTTCTCCAATCAGCCCCAGCATTTT.

V usage is TRBV27 and J usage is TRBJ1-2; TRBD1 aligns across 8 bases. V lost 0 bases and J lost 4; bases outside the gene matches: 13. CDR1 is MNHEY, CDR2 SMNVEV, per germline (reference sequence). The CDR3 extends over 18 amino acids. CDR3 loop: CASSLSSRRGRQSYGYTF. The CDR3 DNA is TGTGCCAGCAGTTTATCGTCTCGCAGGGGGCGTCAAAGCTATGGCTACACCTTC.

This sequence joins TRBV29-1 and TRBJ2-1; D tentatively fits TRBD1 or TRBD2 (5 bases each). Germline CDR1 is SQVTM and CDR2 is ANQGSEA. The ends were cut back, 4 bases at V and 6 bases at J, with 16 bases in the middle. This CDR3 region has 14 residues. The CDR3 sequence: CSVAKYNGANEQFF. CDR3 coding DNA: TGCAGCGTTGCGAAGTACAACGGGGCCAATGAGCAGTTCTTC.

The chain carries TRBV21-1 and TRBJ1-3; TRBD1 is the table's D call, not checked against the DNA. TRBV21-1 is described as a pseudogene. The CDR3 is made up of 19 amino acids. In DNA form, the CDR3 reads TGTGCCAGCAGCAAAGTTGGCAGGGCAGGGGTTTTCTCTGGAAACACCATATATTTT. Protein sequence: CASSKVGRAGVFSGNTIYF.

The chain couples TRBV13 to TRBJ1-4; a possible D gene is TRBD1 (5 bases). From germline, CDR1 is PRHDT and CDR2 FYEKMQ (reference sequence). The CDR3 covers 16 residues. Trimming removed 3 bases at V and 5 bases at J, with 16 bases between. The CDR3 here is CASSLQGVRENEKLFF. Written as DNA, the CDR3 is TGTGCCAGCAGCTTGCAGGGCGTTAGGGAAAATGAAAAACTGTTTTTT.

This clone was counted a single time. The V and J genes are TRBV7-8 and TRBJ1-5; D perhaps matches TRBD1 (5 bases). CDR3 length equals 13 residues. Trimming took 5 bases from V and 7 from J, leaving 12 bases between them. Per germline, CDR1 SGHVS and CDR2 FQNEAQ. The CDR3 coding sequence is TGTGCCAGCAGCAAGGGGTATCGACAGCCCCAGCATTTT. Translating it yields CASSKGYRQPQHF.

The gene calls are TRBV30 and TRBJ2-7, with D perhaps TRBD1 (6 bases). The CDR3 has 13 amino acids. CDR1 GTSNPN and CDR2 SVGIG come from the germline V gene (reference sequence). V was cut by 7 bases and J by 3 bases, with 16 bases left in between. CDR3: CASDQGTYYEQYF. CDR3 DNA sequence: TGTGCCTCCGATCAGGGGACATACTACGAGCAGTACTTC. Based on the CDR3 plus reference TRBV30 and TRBJ2-7, the full variable domain is SQTIHQWPATLVQPVGSPLSLECTVEGTSNPNLYWYRQAAGRGLQLLFYSVGIGQISSEVPQNLSASRPQDRQFILSSKKLLLSDSGFYLCASDQGTYYEQYFGPGTRLTVT.

This chain links TRBV7-2 with TRBJ2-5; D is possibly TRBD1 or TRBD2 (5 bases each). The DNA matches TRBJ2-7 better at its end, which makes the J call doubtful. The V gene's germline CDR1 is SGHTA and CDR2 FQGNSA. The CDR3 runs 15 residues. Here the CDR3 reads CASSLGSGPNYEQYF. The DNA for the CDR3 is TGTGCCAGCAGCTTAGGATCGGGGCCAAACTACGAGCAGTACTTC.

The V call is TRBV11-2, the J call TRBJ2-3; the D is unclear. CDR1 SGHAT and CDR2 FQNNGV come from the germline V gene. The CDR3 spans 14 residues. With 1 base removed from V and 4 bases from J, the gap between germline ends came to 9 bases. CDR3 DNA: TGTGCCAGCAGCTTAGGCGTAGGATCAGATACGCAGTATTTT. Residues: CASSLGVGSDTQYF.

This chain uses TRBV2 with TRBJ2-6, with 8 positions matching TRBD1. CDR3 length: 19 residues. With V trimmed by 6 bases and J by 1 base, 14 bases remained unmatched. The germline CDR1 and CDR2 sequences are SNHLY and FYNNEI. The DNA for the CDR3 is TGTGCCAGCAGATTCAACAGGGGGTACCCCCCATCTGGGGCCAACGTCCTGACTTTC. Protein product: CASRFNRGYPPSGANVLTF.

The chain links TRBV5-8 to TRBJ2-7, with TRBD2 matching 12 bases. This CDR3 is 15 amino acids long. Germline CDR1 is SGHTS and CDR2 is YDEGEE. V was pared by 0 bases and J by 7 bases, with 5 bases of the junction left unmatched. CDR3 protein: CASSLELAGGGEQYF. Written as DNA, the CDR3 is TGTGCCAGCAGCTTGGAACTAGCGGGAGGCGGGGAGCAGTACTTC.

CDR3 amino acids: CASSIVSSTGTLRGNQPQHF. The DNA for the CDR3 is TGTGCCAGTAGTATAGTGAGTTCGACAGGCACCCTCCGGGGCAATCAGCCCCAGCATTTT. The chain recombines TRBV19 with TRBJ1-5, with a tentative D call TRBD1 (6 bases). This CDR3 is 20 amino acids long. V dropped 1 base and J dropped 2 bases, with 24 bases sitting between them. Per germline, CDR1 LNHDA and CDR2 SQIVND (reference sequence).

The J gene is TRBJ2-5, the V gene TRBV28; maybe TRBD1 (6 bases). V was pared by 6 bases and J by 5 bases, with 16 bases between. The CDR3 is made up of 14 amino acids. Germline lookup yields CDR1 MDHEN and CDR2 SYDVKM. CDR3 nucleotides: TGTGCCAGCAGGCTCCCTGGACAGACGGAGACCCAGTACTTC. It specifies CASRLPGQTETQYF.

V is TRBV6-5 and J is TRBJ1-4, with D perhaps TRBD1 (6 bases). Deletions cut 4 bases from V and 10 bases from J, with 16 bases between. Germline V gene lookup returns CDR1 MNHEY and CDR2 SVGAGI. CDR3 length equals 14 residues. CDR3 coding DNA: TGTGCCAGCAGTTCCCCGGCAGAGGGGGGAAAACTGTTTTTT. Protein product: CASSSPAEGGKLFF.

This clone came up a few times. The chain combines TRBV29-1 with TRBJ2-5; TRBD1 aligns across 7 bases. Germline V CDR1 and CDR2: SQVTM, ANQGSEA. V lost 3 bases to trimming and J lost 0 bases; unmatched junction nucleotides: 1. This CDR3 comprises 13 residues. CDR3 nucleotide sequence: TGCAGCGTTGAGGGACAGCACCAAGAGACCCAGTACTTC. Translating it yields CSVEGQHQETQYF.

V is TRBV7-2 and J is TRBJ1-4; 8 bases are shared with TRBD1. The germline CDR1 and CDR2 sequences are SGHTA and FQGNSA. This CDR3 comprises 15 residues. Trimming at V came to 5 bases and at J to 2 bases, leaving 4 bases not matched to a gene. The CDR3 here is CASSDTGGTNEKLFF. The CDR3 DNA reads TGTGCCAGCAGCGATACAGGGGGGACTAATGAAAAACTGTTTTTT.

This chain uses TRBV29-1 with TRBJ2-5; perhaps TRBD1 as D (5 bases). The J call is doubtful: the DNA matches TRBJ2-7 better. This CDR3 has 14 residues. In germline, CDR1 is SQVTM, CDR2 ANQGSEA. The CDR3 region has the DNA TGCAGCGTTGAAGTGGGCCTAGGGGCCTACGAGCAGTACTTC. It specifies CSVEVGLGAYEQYF.

This chain joins TRBV16 and TRBJ1-3; D not resolved. The germline V gene encodes CDR1 KGHSY and CDR2 FQNENV. V lost 0 bases to trimming and J lost 4 bases, with 7 bases between them. The CDR3 is 14 amino acids. CDR3: CASSQSSSGNTIYF. For the CDR3, the DNA is TGTGCCAGCAGCCAATCCTCGTCGGGAAACACCATATATTTT.

Turning to this clone: This sample includes further DNA sequences coding for the same CDR3. The rearrangement links TRBV7-3 to TRBJ2-5; D unresolved. In germline, CDR1 is SGHTA, CDR2 FQGTGA. This CDR3 has 13 amino acids. Trimming pared 5 bases from V and 2 bases from J, leaving 9 bases between. The CDR3 region has the DNA TGTGCCAGCAGCGCATCGCGGCAAGAGACCCAGTACTTC. It yields the protein CASSASRQETQYF.

The V gene is TRBV5-8, the J gene TRBJ1-2, with TRBD1 as a possible D gene (5 bases). Germline CDR1 and CDR2: SGHTS and YDEGEE. The CDR3 runs to 18 residues. Between the trimmed V and J ends, which lost 6 bases and 1 base, there was a span of 25 bases. The CDR3 sequence is CASKMIRELRPINYGYTF. DNA for the CDR3: TGTGCCAGCAAAATGATCAGGGAACTAAGGCCTATTAACTATGGCTACACCTTC.

The V call is TRBV18, the J call TRBJ2-1; D not resolved. The CDR3 sequence is 15 residues long. CDR1 and CDR2 from the germline V gene are KGHSH and LQKENI. The V and J ends lost 4 bases and 0 bases respectively, with 10 bases between them. The CDR3 bases are TGTGCCAGCTCACTGGGCATACTCTCCTACAATGAGCAGTTCTTC. This gives the protein CASSLGILSYNEQFF.

The V and J genes are TRBV6-6 and TRBJ1-1; perhaps TRBD1 as D (5 bases). Germline values: CDR1 MNHNY, CDR2 SVGAGI (reference sequence). V was trimmed by 9 bases and J by 4 bases, leaving 9 bases between them. The CDR3 extends over 11 amino acids. In nucleotides, the CDR3 is TGTGCCAGTGGTCAGGGCACTGAAGCTTTCTTT. It encodes CASGQGTEAFF.

The chain is built from TRBV5-3 and TRBJ1-1; D possibly corresponds to TRBD1 (5 bases). TRBV5-3 is identified as an open reading frame with a role that is uncertain. CDR3 length: 11 amino acids. V was trimmed by 0 bases and J by 8 bases, leaving 5 bases between them. The CDR3 DNA is TGTGCCAGAAGCTTGGACAGGGAAGCTTTCTTT. This gives the protein CARSLDREAFF.

In nucleotides, the CDR3 is TGTGCCAGCAGCACCGGGACTAGCGGGAGCTGGGATGAGCAGTTCTTC. Its protein is CASSTGTSGSWDEQFF. This sequence joins TRBV6-7 and TRBJ2-1; 14 bases agree with TRBD2. TRBV6-7 is designated an ORF whose function remains uncertain. The CDR3 length is 16 residues. V shed 6 bases and J 8 bases; nucleotides not matched to a gene: 9.

J is TRBJ1-1 and V is TRBV2; TRBD1 matches 7 bases. Trimming cost V 5 bases and J 5 bases; bases outside gene matches: 17. CDR1 and CDR2 from the germline V gene are SNHLY and FYNNEI. The CDR3 extends over 17 amino acids. The CDR3 region is CASSITGAPDGRTEAFF. The DNA for the CDR3 is TGTGCCAGCAGTATTACAGGGGCTCCCGACGGTCGAACTGAAGCTTTCTTT. Combining the CDR3 with reference TRBV2 and TRBJ1-1 gives the whole variable domain EPEVTQTPSHQVTQMGQEVILRCVPISNHLYFYWYRQILGQKVEFLVSFYNNEISEKSEIFDDQFSVERPDGSNFTLKIRSTKLEDSAMYFCASSITGAPDGRTEAFFGQGTRLTVV.

The rearrangement joins TRBV6-6 to TRBJ2-4; D is ambiguous. CDR1 and CDR2 from the germline V gene are MNHNY and SVGAGI (reference sequence). The CDR3 runs to 15 residues. Trimming stripped 5 bases from V and 2 bases from J, with 13 bases between. The CDR3 spells CASSPSPHSKNIQYF. CDR3 DNA sequence: TGTGCCAGCAGTCCCTCCCCCCACTCCAAAAACATTCAGTACTTC.

As regards this clone: Other DNA sequences in the same sample also yield this CDR3. This chain connects TRBV6-4 to TRBJ2-6, with TRBD2 matching over 7 bases. Germline V lookup: CDR1 MRHNA, CDR2 SNTAGT. V shed 4 bases, J shed 1 base, and the junction held 1 base outside the gene matches. The length of the CDR3 is 15 residues. The CDR3 loop reads CASSGGGSGANVLTF. The CDR3 coding sequence is TGTGCCAGCAGTGGGGGAGGGTCTGGGGCCAACGTCCTGACTTTC.